This T cell receptor (beta chain) originates from a study of PD-1 blockade in classical Hodgkin lymphoma. Overall study findings and caveats: Healthy donors were reported to have higher baseline TCR diversity than newly diagnosed patients. Nothing has yet pinned down what causes the repertoire differences, possibly disease activity or prior therapy.

Some clones are missing from TCRdb's copy, which holds only in-frame ones; the method was immunoSEQ multiplex PCR. Altogether more than 55,000 clones are present, around 89% being singletons, with the ten largest covering around 5%. Points on this clone: The antigen remains unidentified.

Relapse was seen in all patients after autologous stem cell transplantation, and brentuximab vedotin exposure was variable. The CDR3 is made up of 15 amino acids. Germline values: CDR1 SQVTM, CDR2 ANQGSEA. J was trimmed by 7 bases and V by 1 base; bases with no gene match: 8. This rearrangement joins TRBV29-1 to TRBJ2-2; the match to TRBD2 covers 8 bases. The specimen comprised peripheral blood mononuclear cells (PBMCs), sampled before the second cycle of nivolumab. The receptor was isolated from a human donor with classical Hodgkin lymphoma. The chain's CDR3 is CSVEVAGRENGELFF. The DNA of the CDR3 is TGCAGCGTTGAAGTAGCGGGGAGGGAGAACGGGGAGCTGTTTTTT.